A single sample is the source of the 24 T cell receptor beta chains below, sequenced in a study of early T cells in non-severe SARS-CoV-2 infection. TCRdb re-called the 5' RACE reads through MiXCR, storing one row per CDR3 protein. The table lists more than 45,000 distinct CDR3 sequences, over 10% of them singletons, with about a tenth in the top ten. Sequenced material: whole blood. Receptors originate from an adult who was a healthcare worker with PCR-confirmed SARS-CoV-2 infection or an uninfected control (not recorded which).

In this sample, this clonotype turned up a few times. J is TRBJ1-2 and V is TRBV6-5; perhaps TRBD1 as D (5 bases). Germline CDR1 is MNHEY and CDR2 is SVGAGI. Trimming cost V 6 bases and J 4 bases, with 9 bases left between them. The CDR3 is made up of 12 amino acids. The CDR3 loop is CASRRDRYGYTF. The CDR3 nucleotides are TGTGCCAGCAGGAGGGACCGCTATGGCTACACCTTC.

This clonotype was recorded many times. V gene TRBV18 combines with J gene TRBJ2-5; D call uncertain. This CDR3 has 14 amino acids. The V gene lost 3 bases and the J gene lost 1 base, with 9 bases spanning the gap. Looked up from germline, CDR1 is KGHSH and CDR2 is LQKENI. CDR3 nucleotides: TGTGCCAGCTCACCCGCTACATCCCAAGAGACCCAGTACTTC. As protein: CASSPATSQETQYF.

The chain employs TRBV6-1 and TRBJ2-7; weak D call: TRBD1 (5 bases). The CDR3 extends over 15 amino acids. Trimming stripped 6 bases from V and 0 bases from J, with 15 bases between. Germline V gene sequence: CDR1 MNHNS, CDR2 SASEGT. The CDR3 DNA sequence: TGTGCCAGCAGCGTTTCAGACAGTAACTCCTACGAGCAGTACTTC. Its translation is CASSVSDSNSYEQYF.

The sample holds a few counts of this clonotype. The gene calls are TRBV15 and TRBJ1-6; D is unresolved. Trimming removed 6 bases at V and 6 bases at J, with 12 bases between. The germline gives CDR1 LNHNV, CDR2 YYDKDF (reference sequence). The CDR3 covers 14 residues. CDR3 sequence reads: CATRGTPTNSPLHF. The CDR3 coding sequence is TGTGCCACCAGGGGAACACCCACTAATTCACCCCTCCACTTT.

This clonotype was picked up many times. The rearrangement joins TRBV7-9 to TRBJ1-4; no clear D. With 4 bases removed from V and 8 bases from J, the gap between germline ends came to 11 bases. CDR1 SEHNR and CDR2 FQNEAQ come from the germline V gene (reference sequence). This CDR3 has 13 residues. As DNA, the CDR3 is TGTGCCAGCAGCTCACCTCTCAAGGAAAAACTGTTTTTT. Encoded protein: CASSSPLKEKLFF.

This clonotype was recorded at least ten times. The V gene is TRBV18, the J gene TRBJ1-2; TRBD1 agrees at 8 bases. The germline V gene encodes CDR1 KGHSH and CDR2 LQKENI. V was clipped by 3 bases and J by 4 bases; unmatched bases: 1. The CDR3 consists of 13 residues. The CDR3 is CASSPDRGYGYTF. CDR3 DNA sequence: TGTGCCAGCTCACCCGACAGGGGCTATGGCTACACCTTC.

Ten or more counts support this clonotype. For the CDR3, the DNA is TGTGCCACCAGTGATTCCGGTCGTTACACTGAAGCTTTCTTT. Protein product: CATSDSGRYTEAFF. V usage is TRBV24-1 and J usage is TRBJ1-1, with D unresolved. The CDR3 totals 14 residues. Trimming cost V 2 bases and J 3 bases, with 9 bases left between them. Germline V gives CDR1 KGHDR, CDR2 SFDVKD.

There are many counts of this clonotype. The chain carries TRBV13 and TRBJ1-2; 9 bases map to TRBD1. CDR3 length: 18 residues. The V gene end was trimmed by 2 bases and the J gene end by 4 bases; junction bases not matched to a gene: 14. Germline loops: CDR1 PRHDT, CDR2 FYEKMQ (reference sequence). The CDR3 DNA reads TGTGCCAGCAGCTTATTCGGGACAGGGACTAAATTACGCTATGGCTACACCTTC. It codes for CASSLFGTGTKLRYGYTF.

The chain carries TRBV28 and TRBJ1-2, with D hard to call. V dropped 1 base and J dropped 6 bases, with 9 bases sitting between them. Germline CDR1 and CDR2: MDHEN and SYDVKM. CDR3 size: 13 residues. CDR3 DNA: TGTGCCAGCAGTTTATTGACAATTCATGGCTACACCTTC. It codes for CASSLLTIHGYTF.

This chain links TRBV20-1 with TRBJ2-1, with TRBD2 matching 7 bases. The V segment lost 8 bases and the J segment 6 bases; nucleotides outside the gene matches: 22. The CDR3 runs 17 residues. Germline V gives CDR1 DFQATT, CDR2 SNEGSKA (reference sequence). CDR3 residues: CSPLDVKKREFGNEQFF. The CDR3 DNA is TGCAGTCCACTAGATGTCAAAAAGCGGGAATTCGGCAATGAGCAGTTCTTC.

This clonotype came up many times. The V and J genes are TRBV6-5 and TRBJ2-7; TRBD2 matches 7 bases. Trimming took 0 bases from V and 3 from J; bases not matched to a gene: 2. This CDR3 has 14 residues. Per germline, CDR1 MNHEY and CDR2 SVGAGI. CDR3 region: CASSYSSGGYEQYF. The CDR3 DNA reads as TGTGCCAGCAGTTACTCGTCGGGGGGCTACGAGCAGTACTTC.

This clonotype was counted ten times or more. The CDR3: CASSQQGSGNTEAFF. The CDR3 coding sequence is TGTGCCAGCAGCCAGCAGGGAAGTGGGAACACTGAAGCTTTCTTT. The chain is built from TRBV3-1 and TRBJ1-1; possible D gene TRBD1, 5 bases. Germline CDR1 reads LGHDT; CDR2 reads YNNKEL (reference sequence). This CDR3 has 15 residues. Trimming stripped 3 bases from V and 1 base from J, with 12 bases between. Full variable domain (outside the CDR3, taken from reference TRBV3-1 and TRBJ1-1): DTAVSQTPKYLVTQMGNDKSIKCEQNLGHDTMYWYKQDSKKFLKIMFSYNNKELIINETVPNRFSPKSPDKAHLNLHINSLELGDSAVYFCASSQQGSGNTEAFFGQGTRLTVV.

On this clonotype: A much larger clone lies one base from this, so it may be a read error. CDR3: CANSSSGGGNEQFF. Here the CDR3 DNA reads TGCGCCAACAGCTCGAGCGGGGGCGGCAATGAGCAGTTCTTC. The rearrangement links TRBV5-1 to TRBJ2-1; TRBD2 aligns across 8 bases. The CDR3 length is 14 residues. Germline assignment: CDR1 SGHRS and CDR2 YFSETQ.

This clonotype showed up just a few times. The chain recombines TRBV3-1 with TRBJ2-5, with TRBD2 identical over 7 bases. V was pared by 5 bases and J by 5 bases, with 2 bases of the junction left unmatched. This CDR3 spans 12 amino acids. Germline loops: CDR1 LGHDT, CDR2 YNNKEL (reference sequence). The DNA for the CDR3 is TGTGCCAGCAGCGGGGGAGGGGAGACCCAGTACTTC. It encodes CASSGGGETQYF.

This clonotype was found a few times. The V call is TRBV12-3 or TRBV12-4, the J call TRBJ2-2, with unresolved D. The CDR3 totals 15 residues. With 3 bases removed from V and 3 bases from J, the gap between germline ends came to 11 bases. Here the CDR3 reads CASSLATWDTGELFF. The CDR3 bases are TGTGCCAGCAGTTTGGCGACCTGGGACACCGGGGAGCTGTTTTTT.

This clonotype was counted at least ten times. V and J are TRBV11-2 and TRBJ2-6, with 7 bases identical to TRBD1. V lost 4 bases and J lost 0; bases outside the gene matches: 6. This CDR3 spans 17 amino acids. The V gene's germline CDR1 is SGHAT and CDR2 FQNNGV. Here the CDR3 reads CASSSGQYSSGANVLTF. DNA for the CDR3: TGTGCCAGCAGCTCGGGACAGTACTCCTCTGGGGCCAACGTCCTGACTTTC.

This clonotype was seen a few times. The chain has TRBV5-8 and TRBJ1-3, with D possibly being TRBD1 (5 bases). Germline loops: CDR1 SGHTS, CDR2 YDEGEE. The CDR3 totals 15 residues. Trimming took off 6 bases at V and 4 bases at J, with 17 bases between the two ends. The CDR3 nucleotides are TGTGCCAGCACCCGCACCCGGGACCGCGGAAACACCATATATTTT. Its protein product is CASTRTRDRGNTIYF. Full variable domain (outside the CDR3, taken from reference TRBV5-8 and TRBJ1-3): EAGVTQSPTHLIKTRGQQATLRCSPISGHTSVYWYQQALGLGLQFLLWYDEGEERNRGNFPPRFSGRQFPNYSSELNVNALELEDSALYLCASTRTRDRGNTIYFGEGSWLTVV.

The CDR3 region is CASSVVEDSGQETQYF. CDR3 nucleotide sequence: TGTGCCAGCAGCGTAGTGGAGGACAGTGGGCAAGAGACCCAGTACTTC. The chain carries TRBV9 and TRBJ2-5; maybe TRBD1 (6 bases). Looked up from germline, CDR1 is SGDLS and CDR2 is YYNGEE. The V end lost 0 bases, the J end lost 2 bases, and 14 bases lay between the germline ends. The CDR3 length is 16 residues.

The rearrangement links TRBV5-1 to TRBJ2-2; 12 bases line up with TRBD1. V lost 4 bases and J lost 1; bases outside the gene matches: 5. This CDR3 has 17 residues. Germline V gene lookup returns CDR1 SGHRS and CDR2 YFSETQ. CDR3 loop: CASSRGQGALNTGELFF. As DNA, the CDR3 is TGCGCCAGCAGCAGGGGACAGGGGGCCCTGAACACCGGGGAGCTGTTTTTT.

This clonotype was seen repeatedly, ten times or more. The chain carries TRBV19 and TRBJ1-4; 7 bases are shared with TRBD1. V shed 1 base and J 8 bases; nucleotides not matched to a gene: 10. The CDR3 runs to 16 residues. Germline V gene lookup returns CDR1 LNHDA and CDR2 SQIVND (reference sequence). The CDR3 coding sequence is TGTGCCAGTAGTATAGGGACAGGTTCGGTCGGAGAAAAACTGTTTTTT. Residues: CASSIGTGSVGEKLFF.

This clonotype came up a few times. The J gene is TRBJ1-2, the V gene TRBV5-1; D possibly corresponds to TRBD1 (5 bases). The CDR3 is 13 amino acids. CDR1 and CDR2 (germline): SGHRS, YFSETQ. V was pared by 3 bases and J by 10 bases, with 16 bases between. The CDR3 DNA follows: TGCGCCAGCAGCTACGAGAGGGGCACGATCTACACCTTC. Residues: CASSYERGTIYTF.

The chain employs TRBV6-1 and TRBJ1-6; D gene uncertain. Trimming took 3 bases from V and 7 from J, leaving 10 bases between them. The CDR3 runs to 14 residues. Germline V gives CDR1 MNHNS, CDR2 SASEGT. CDR3 amino acids: CASSEATRNSPLHF. As DNA, the CDR3 is TGTGCCAGCAGTGAGGCGACACGGAATTCACCCCTCCACTTT.

This clonotype was seen repeatedly, ten times or more. The chain carries TRBV2 and TRBJ1-2; TRBD1 aligns across 10 bases. The germline gives CDR1 SNHLY, CDR2 FYNNEI. CDR3 length equals 13 residues. V lost 8 bases to trimming and J lost 6 bases; unmatched junction nucleotides: 6. The CDR3 here is CASSPGQGDGYTF. Here the CDR3 DNA reads TGTGCCAGCTCGCCCGGACAGGGGGATGGCTACACCTTC.

This clonotype ranks as medium-sized. The rearrangement uses TRBV20-1 and TRBJ2-1; TRBD2 matches 9 bases. The CDR3 has 15 residues. Per the germline V gene, CDR1 is DFQATT and CDR2 is SNEGSKA (reference sequence). Unmatched junction bases numbered 8, after V lost 0 bases and J lost 8 bases. CDR3 in amino acids: CSARDSRGGAYEQFF. CDR3 DNA sequence: TGCAGTGCTAGAGATTCCCGCGGGGGGGCTTATGAGCAGTTCTTC.